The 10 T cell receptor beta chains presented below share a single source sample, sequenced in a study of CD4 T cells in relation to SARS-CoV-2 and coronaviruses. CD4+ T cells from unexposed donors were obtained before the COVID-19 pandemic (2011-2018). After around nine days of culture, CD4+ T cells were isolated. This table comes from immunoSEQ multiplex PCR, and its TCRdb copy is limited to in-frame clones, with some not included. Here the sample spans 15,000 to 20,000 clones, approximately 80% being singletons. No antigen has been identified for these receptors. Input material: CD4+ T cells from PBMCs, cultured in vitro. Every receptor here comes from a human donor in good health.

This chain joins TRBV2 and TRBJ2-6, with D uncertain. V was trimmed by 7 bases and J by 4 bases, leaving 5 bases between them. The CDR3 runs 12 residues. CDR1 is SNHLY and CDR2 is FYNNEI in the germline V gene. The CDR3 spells CASNVGANVLTF. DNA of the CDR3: TGTGCCAGCAACGTAGGGGCCAACGTCCTGACTTTC.

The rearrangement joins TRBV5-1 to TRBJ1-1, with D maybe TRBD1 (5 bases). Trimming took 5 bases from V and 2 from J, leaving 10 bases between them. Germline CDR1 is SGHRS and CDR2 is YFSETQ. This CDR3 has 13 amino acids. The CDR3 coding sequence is TGCGCCAGCAGTACAGGCGGTAACACTGAAGCTTTCTTT. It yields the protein CASSTGGNTEAFF.

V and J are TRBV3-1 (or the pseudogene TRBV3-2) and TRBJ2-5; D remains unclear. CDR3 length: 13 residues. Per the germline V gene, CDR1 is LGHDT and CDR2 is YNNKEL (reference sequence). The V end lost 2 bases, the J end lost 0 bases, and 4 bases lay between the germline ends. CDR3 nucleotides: TGTGCCAGCAGCCAATCCTACCAAGAGACCCAGTACTTC. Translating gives CASSQSYQETQYF.

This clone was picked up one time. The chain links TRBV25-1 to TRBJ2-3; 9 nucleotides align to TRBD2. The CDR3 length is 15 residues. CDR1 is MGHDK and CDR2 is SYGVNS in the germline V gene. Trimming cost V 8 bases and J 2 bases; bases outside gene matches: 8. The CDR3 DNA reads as TGTGCCAGCGGATGGACTAGCGCCTTCACAGATACGCAGTATTTT. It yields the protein CASGWTSAFTDTQYF.

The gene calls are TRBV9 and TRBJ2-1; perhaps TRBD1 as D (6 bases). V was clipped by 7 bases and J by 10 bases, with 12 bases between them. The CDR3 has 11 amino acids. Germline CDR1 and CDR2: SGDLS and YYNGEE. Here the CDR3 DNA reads TGTGCCAGCGCTGCAGGGGACGAGCAGTTCTTC. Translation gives CASAAGDEQFF.

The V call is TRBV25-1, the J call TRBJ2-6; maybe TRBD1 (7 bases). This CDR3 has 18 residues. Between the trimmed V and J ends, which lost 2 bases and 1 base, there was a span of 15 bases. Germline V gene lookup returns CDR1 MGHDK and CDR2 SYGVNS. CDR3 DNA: TGTGCCAGCAGTGAAGGCGGCTCAGGGGGGTCTGGGGCCAACGTCCTGACTTTC. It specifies CASSEGGSGGSGANVLTF.

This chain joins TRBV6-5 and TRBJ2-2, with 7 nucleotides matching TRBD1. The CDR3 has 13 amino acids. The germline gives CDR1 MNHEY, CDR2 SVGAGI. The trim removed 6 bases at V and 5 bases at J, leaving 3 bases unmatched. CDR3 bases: TGTGCCAGCAGGAGGGGACAGACCGGGGAGCTGTTTTTT. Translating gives CASRRGQTGELFF.

The CDR3 protein is CASSEAVEQYF. The CDR3 bases are TGTGCCAGCAGTGAAGCGGTTGAGCAGTACTTC. The rearrangement joins TRBV6-1 to TRBJ2-7; D gene unclear. Trimming stripped 0 bases from V and 7 bases from J, with 4 bases between. The germline CDR1 and CDR2 sequences are MNHNS and SASEGT. The CDR3 extends over 11 amino acids.

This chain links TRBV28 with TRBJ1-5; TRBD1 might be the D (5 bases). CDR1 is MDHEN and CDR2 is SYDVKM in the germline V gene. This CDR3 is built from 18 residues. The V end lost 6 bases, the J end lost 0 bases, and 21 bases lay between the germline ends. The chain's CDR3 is CASRKRGGSGFSNQPQHF. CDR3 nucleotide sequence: TGTGCCAGCAGGAAGCGGGGGGGGTCGGGGTTTAGCAATCAGCCCCAGCATTTT.

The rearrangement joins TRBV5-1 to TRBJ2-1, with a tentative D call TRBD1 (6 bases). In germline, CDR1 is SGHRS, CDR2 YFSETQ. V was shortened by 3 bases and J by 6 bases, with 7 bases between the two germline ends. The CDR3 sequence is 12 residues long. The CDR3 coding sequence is TGCGCCAGCAGCTCCAGGGGCAATGAGCAGTTCTTC. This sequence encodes CASSSRGNEQFF.